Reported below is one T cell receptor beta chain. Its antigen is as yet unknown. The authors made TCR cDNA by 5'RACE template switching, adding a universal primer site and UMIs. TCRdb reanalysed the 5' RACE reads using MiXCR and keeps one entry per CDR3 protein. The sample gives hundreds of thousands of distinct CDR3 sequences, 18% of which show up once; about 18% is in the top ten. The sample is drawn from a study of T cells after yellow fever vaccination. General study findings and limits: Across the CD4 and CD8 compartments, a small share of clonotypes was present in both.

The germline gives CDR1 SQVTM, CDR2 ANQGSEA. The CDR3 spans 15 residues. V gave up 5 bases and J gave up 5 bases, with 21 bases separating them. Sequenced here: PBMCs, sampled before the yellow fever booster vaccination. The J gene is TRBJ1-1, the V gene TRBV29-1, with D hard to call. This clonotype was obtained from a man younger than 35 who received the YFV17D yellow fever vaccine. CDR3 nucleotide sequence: TGCAGCGTTATGATGAGACAAAGGATGGGGACTGAAGCTTTCTTT. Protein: CSVMMRQRMGTEAFF.